This section outlines one TCR beta chain sequence together with its context. This sample stems from a study of blood T cell repertoires in COVID-19. In the study overall: COVID-19 samples, acute and convalescent, were from the United States, Italy and Spain.

Residents of around 24 US areas, aged roughly 18 to 89 years, made up the participants. The method was immunoSEQ multiplex PCR; TCRdb's version includes in-frame clones alone and lacks a portion of them. The data show around 300,000 clones, 85% to 90% seen once. V shed 3 bases and J shed 4 bases, with 9 bases lying between them. The V gene's germline CDR1 is SGHTA and CDR2 FQGNSA. The CDR3 totals 13 residues. The chain combines TRBV7-2 with TRBJ1-1; D is possibly TRBD1 (5 bases). This sequence originates from a young woman who had recovered from COVID-19. Sequenced input: PBMCs or T cells enriched from blood (not recorded which). Here the CDR3 reads CASSLQGGTEAFF. For the CDR3, the DNA is TGTGCCAGCAGCTTGCAGGGAGGCACTGAAGCTTTCTTT.